The next 8 T cell receptor beta chains were all read from a single sample in a study of identifying expanded T cells in peripheral blood. Only in-frame clones appear in the TCRdb table, and some are missing; sequencing was by immunoSEQ multiplex PCR. This repertoire shows around 100,000 clones, about 89% found once; its top ten account for roughly 15%. The material sequenced was blood. These receptors all come from a person aged 18 to 70 in good health.

The chain employs TRBV19 and TRBJ2-7, with D perhaps being TRBD1 or TRBD2 (5 bases each). CDR3 length equals 15 residues. From germline, CDR1 is LNHDA and CDR2 SQIVND (reference sequence). V was shortened by 9 bases and J by 0 bases, with 18 bases between the two germline ends. CDR3 coding DNA: TGTGCCAGCACCCCTCGGTGGGACCACTCCTACGAGCAGTACTTC. Residues: CASTPRWDHSYEQYF.

The V and J genes are TRBV5-4 and TRBJ2-7, with 7 bases lining up with TRBD1. Losses at the gene ends were 3 bases for V and 5 bases for J; bases not matched to a gene: 11. CDR1 and CDR2 from the germline V gene are SGHNT and YYREEE (reference sequence). The CDR3 sequence is 15 residues long. Written as DNA, the CDR3 is TGTGCCAGCAGCTCATCCCTAACAGGGGTTGACGAGCAGTACTTC. This encodes CASSSSLTGVDEQYF.

V usage is TRBV5-8 and J usage is TRBJ2-7, with 11 bases aligning to TRBD2. The CDR3 runs 14 residues. The germline CDR1 and CDR2 sequences are SGHTS and YDEGEE. Losses at the gene ends were 4 bases for V and 6 bases for J; bases not matched to a gene: 6. In DNA, the CDR3 is TGTGCCAGCAGCGACGTAGCGGGGGGGATCGAGCAGTACTTC. Encoded protein: CASSDVAGGIEQYF.

This chain links TRBV5-1 with TRBJ1-1; no firm D call. V was cut by 0 bases and J by 0 bases, with 9 bases left in between. Germline CDR1 is SGHRS and CDR2 is YFSETQ. The CDR3 covers 15 residues. The CDR3 is CASSLAPPMNTEAFF. The CDR3 DNA follows: TGCGCCAGCAGCTTGGCTCCGCCAATGAACACTGAAGCTTTCTTT.

The chain links TRBV19 to TRBJ1-2, with D perhaps matching TRBD1 (5 bases). V was cut by 2 bases and J by 1 base, with 11 bases left in between. The germline gives CDR1 LNHDA, CDR2 SQIVND (reference sequence). This CDR3 region has 15 residues. The CDR3 sequence: CASSISRGGNYGYTF. The CDR3 DNA sequence: TGTGCCAGTAGTATATCCCGGGGCGGTAACTATGGCTACACCTTC.

V is TRBV18 and J is TRBJ1-1; D not certain. The CDR3 sequence is 14 residues long. V gave up 6 bases and J gave up 5 bases, with 16 bases separating them. CDR1 is KGHSH, CDR2 LQKENI, per germline. The CDR3 spells CASSPRPEGTEAFF. Here the CDR3 DNA reads TGTGCCAGCTCCCCCCGACCCGAGGGAACTGAAGCTTTCTTT.

The chain employs TRBV11-2 and TRBJ1-3; D is unclear. This CDR3 comprises 11 residues. The germline V and J ends were trimmed by 11 bases and 4 bases, with 9 bases remaining between them. Germline V lookup: CDR1 SGHAT, CDR2 FQNNGV. The CDR3 DNA reads TGTGCCGTGAGGGCCGGAAACACCATATATTTT. This encodes CAVRAGNTIYF.

The V and J genes are TRBV5-4 and TRBJ1-4; tentative D call: TRBD1 (5 bases). Looked up from germline, CDR1 is SGHNT and CDR2 is YYREEE (reference sequence). Trimming pared 1 base from V and 7 bases from J, leaving 11 bases between. The CDR3 runs to 14 residues. Here the CDR3 DNA reads TGTGCCAGCAGCTTGTGGGGGGGGAGTGAAAAACTGTTTTTT. This encodes CASSLWGGSEKLFF.